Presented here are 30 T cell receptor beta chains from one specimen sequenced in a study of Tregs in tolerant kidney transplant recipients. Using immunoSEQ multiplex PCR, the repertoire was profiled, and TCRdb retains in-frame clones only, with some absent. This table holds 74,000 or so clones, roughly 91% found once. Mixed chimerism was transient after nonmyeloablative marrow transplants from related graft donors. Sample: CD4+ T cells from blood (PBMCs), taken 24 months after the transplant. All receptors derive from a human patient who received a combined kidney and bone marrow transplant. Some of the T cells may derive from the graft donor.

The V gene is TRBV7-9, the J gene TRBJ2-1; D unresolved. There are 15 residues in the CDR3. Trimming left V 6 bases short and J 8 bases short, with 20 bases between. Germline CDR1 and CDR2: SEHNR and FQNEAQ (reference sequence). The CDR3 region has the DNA TGTGCCAGCAGTCAAACTCCAGCTTACGGGTATGAGCAGTTCTTC. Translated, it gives CASSQTPAYGYEQFF.

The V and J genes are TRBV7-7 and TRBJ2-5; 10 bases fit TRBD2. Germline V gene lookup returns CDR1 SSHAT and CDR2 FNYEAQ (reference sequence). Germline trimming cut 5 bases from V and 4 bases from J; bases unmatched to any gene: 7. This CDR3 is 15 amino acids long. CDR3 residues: CASSPLAGVLETQYF. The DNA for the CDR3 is TGTGCCAGCAGCCCTCTAGCGGGAGTTTTAGAGACCCAGTACTTC.

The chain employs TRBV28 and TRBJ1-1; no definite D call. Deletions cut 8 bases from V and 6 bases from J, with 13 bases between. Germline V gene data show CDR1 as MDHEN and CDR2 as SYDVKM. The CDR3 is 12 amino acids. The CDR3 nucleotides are TGTGCCAGCTTTAACTCGAGGGCTGAAGCTTTCTTT. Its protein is CASFNSRAEAFF.

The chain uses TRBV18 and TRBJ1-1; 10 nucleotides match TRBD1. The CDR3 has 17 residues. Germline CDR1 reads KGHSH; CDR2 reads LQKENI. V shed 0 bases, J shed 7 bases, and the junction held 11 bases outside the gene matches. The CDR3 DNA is TGTGCCAGCTCACCACCGTGGCGACAGGGGGCGCAGGGTGAAGCTTTCTTT. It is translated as CASSPPWRQGAQGEAFF.

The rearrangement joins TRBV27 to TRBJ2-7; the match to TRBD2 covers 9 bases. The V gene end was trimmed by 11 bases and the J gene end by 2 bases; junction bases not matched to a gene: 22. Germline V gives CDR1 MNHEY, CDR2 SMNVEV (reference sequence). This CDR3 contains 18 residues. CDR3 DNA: TGTGCCTCCAGTTTAATGGCGGGGGGGCCCCGTCTTCCCTACGAGCAGTACTTC. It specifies CASSLMAGGPRLPYEQYF.

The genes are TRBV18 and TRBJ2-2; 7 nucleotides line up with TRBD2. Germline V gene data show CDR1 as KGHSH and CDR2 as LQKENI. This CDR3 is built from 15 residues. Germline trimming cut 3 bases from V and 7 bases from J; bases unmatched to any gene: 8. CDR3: CASSPQVGGNGELFF. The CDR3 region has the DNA TGTGCCAGCTCACCCCAGGTCGGGGGGAACGGGGAGCTGTTTTTT.

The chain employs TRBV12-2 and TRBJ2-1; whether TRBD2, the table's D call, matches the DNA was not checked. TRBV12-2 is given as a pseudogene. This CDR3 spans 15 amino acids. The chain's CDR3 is CASLRPGGGWYEQFF. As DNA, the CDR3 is TGTGCAAGTCTCAGACCTGGCGGGGGGTGGTATGAGCAGTTCTTC.

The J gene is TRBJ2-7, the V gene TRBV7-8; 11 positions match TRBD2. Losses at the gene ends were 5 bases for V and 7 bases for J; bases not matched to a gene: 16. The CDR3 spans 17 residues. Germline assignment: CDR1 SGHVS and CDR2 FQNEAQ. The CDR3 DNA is TGTGCCAGCAGCAAAGATCCTAGCGGGGGGAGGATGGGAGAGCAGTACTTC. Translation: CASSKDPSGGRMGEQYF.

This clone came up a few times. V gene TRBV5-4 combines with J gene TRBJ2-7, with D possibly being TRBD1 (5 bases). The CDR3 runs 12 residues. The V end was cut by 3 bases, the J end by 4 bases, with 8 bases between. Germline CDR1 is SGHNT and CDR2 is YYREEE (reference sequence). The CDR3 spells CASSYQGYEQYF. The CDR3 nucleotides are TGTGCCAGCAGCTACCAGGGTTACGAGCAGTACTTC.

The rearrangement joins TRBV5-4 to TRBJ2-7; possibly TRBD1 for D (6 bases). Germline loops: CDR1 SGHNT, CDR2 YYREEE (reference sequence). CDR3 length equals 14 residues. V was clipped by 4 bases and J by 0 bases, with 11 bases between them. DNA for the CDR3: TGTGCCAGCAGCGTTGGACAGTACTCCTACGAGCAGTACTTC. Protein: CASSVGQYSYEQYF. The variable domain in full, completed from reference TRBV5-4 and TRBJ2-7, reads ETGVTQSPTHLIKTRGQQVTLRCSSQSGHNTVSWYQQALGQGPQFIFQYYREEENGRGNFPPRFSGLQFPNYSSELNVNALELDDSALYLCASSVGQYSYEQYFGPGTRLTVT.

This CDR3 is CASSSGTVHEQYF. The CDR3 DNA reads as TGTGCCAGTAGCTCCGGGACAGTGCACGAGCAGTACTTC. The V call is TRBV19, the J call TRBJ2-7; the match to TRBD1 covers 7 bases. The junction had 7 bases not matched to a gene; V was cut back by 6 bases and J by 5 bases. The CDR3 extends over 13 amino acids. CDR1 is LNHDA and CDR2 is SQIVND in the germline V gene (reference sequence).

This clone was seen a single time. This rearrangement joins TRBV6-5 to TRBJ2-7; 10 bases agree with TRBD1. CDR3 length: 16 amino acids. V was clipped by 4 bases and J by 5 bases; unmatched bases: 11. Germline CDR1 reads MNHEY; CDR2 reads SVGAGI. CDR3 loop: CASSLIRDRGNDEQYF. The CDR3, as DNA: TGTGCCAGCAGTTTGATAAGGGACAGGGGTAATGACGAGCAGTACTTC.

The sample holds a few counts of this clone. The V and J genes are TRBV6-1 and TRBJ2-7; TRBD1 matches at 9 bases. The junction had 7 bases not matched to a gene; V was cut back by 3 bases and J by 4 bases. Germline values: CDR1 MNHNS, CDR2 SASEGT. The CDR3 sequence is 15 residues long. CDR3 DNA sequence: TGTGCCAGCAGTGATTGGACAGGGGTAAGGTACGAGCAGTACTTC. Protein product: CASSDWTGVRYEQYF.

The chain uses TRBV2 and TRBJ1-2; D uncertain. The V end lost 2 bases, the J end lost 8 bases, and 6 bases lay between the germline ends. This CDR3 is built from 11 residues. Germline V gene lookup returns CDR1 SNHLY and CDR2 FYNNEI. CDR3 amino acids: CASSERVGYTF. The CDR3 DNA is TGTGCCAGCAGTGAACGGGTCGGCTACACCTTC.

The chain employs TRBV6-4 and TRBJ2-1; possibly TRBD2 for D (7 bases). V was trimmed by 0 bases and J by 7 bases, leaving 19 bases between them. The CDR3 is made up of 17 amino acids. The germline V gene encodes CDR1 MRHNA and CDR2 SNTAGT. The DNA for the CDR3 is TGTGCCAGCAGTGACTCGTGGGAGGGGGAGGCCAAGAATGAGCAGTTCTTC. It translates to CASSDSWEGEAKNEQFF.

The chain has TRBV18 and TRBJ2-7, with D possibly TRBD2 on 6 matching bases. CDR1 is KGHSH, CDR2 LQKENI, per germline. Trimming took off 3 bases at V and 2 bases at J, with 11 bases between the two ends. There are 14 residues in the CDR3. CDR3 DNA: TGTGCCAGCTCACCGACTAGACGCGCCTACGAGCAGTACTTC. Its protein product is CASSPTRRAYEQYF.

CDR3 in amino acids: CASRRAGEHSYNEQFF. The CDR3 nucleotides are TGTGCCAGCAGAAGAGCGGGAGAGCACTCCTACAATGAGCAGTTCTTC. The chain has TRBV5-4 and TRBJ2-1; 8 nucleotides line up with TRBD2. Germline V CDR1 and CDR2: SGHNT, YYREEE (reference sequence). V shed 5 bases, J shed 0 bases, and the junction held 7 bases outside the gene matches. This CDR3 region has 16 residues.

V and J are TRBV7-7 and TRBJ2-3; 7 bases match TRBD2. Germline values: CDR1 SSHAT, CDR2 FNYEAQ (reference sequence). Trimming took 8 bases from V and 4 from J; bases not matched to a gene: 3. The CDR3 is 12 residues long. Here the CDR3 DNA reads TGTGCCAGCCGGGGGGAGTCAGATACGCAGTATTTT. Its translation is CASRGESDTQYF.

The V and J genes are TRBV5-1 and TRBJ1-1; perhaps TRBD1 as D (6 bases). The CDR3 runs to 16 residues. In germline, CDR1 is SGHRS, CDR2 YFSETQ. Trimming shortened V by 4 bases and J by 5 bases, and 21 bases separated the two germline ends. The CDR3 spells CASSQTPQGRETEAFF. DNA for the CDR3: TGCGCCAGCAGCCAAACCCCCCAGGGGAGGGAGACTGAAGCTTTCTTT.

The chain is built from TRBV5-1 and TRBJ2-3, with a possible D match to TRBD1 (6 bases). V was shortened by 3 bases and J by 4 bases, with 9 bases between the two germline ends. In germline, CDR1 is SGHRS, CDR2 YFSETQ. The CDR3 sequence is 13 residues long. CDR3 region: CASSSQGADTQYF. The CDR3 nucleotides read TGCGCCAGCAGCTCACAGGGAGCAGATACGCAGTATTTT.

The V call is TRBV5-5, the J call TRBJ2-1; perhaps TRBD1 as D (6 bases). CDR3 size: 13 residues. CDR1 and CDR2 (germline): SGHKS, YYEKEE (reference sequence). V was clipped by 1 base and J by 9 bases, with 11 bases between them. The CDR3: CASSLLKGVEQFF. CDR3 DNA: TGTGCCAGCAGCTTGTTAAAGGGGGTTGAGCAGTTCTTC.

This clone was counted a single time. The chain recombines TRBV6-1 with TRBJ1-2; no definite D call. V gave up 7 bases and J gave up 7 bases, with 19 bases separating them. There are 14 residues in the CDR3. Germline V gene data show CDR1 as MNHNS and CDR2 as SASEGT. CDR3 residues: CASIKEVGRGGYTF. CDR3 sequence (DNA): TGTGCCAGCATAAAGGAGGTTGGACGGGGTGGCTACACCTTC.

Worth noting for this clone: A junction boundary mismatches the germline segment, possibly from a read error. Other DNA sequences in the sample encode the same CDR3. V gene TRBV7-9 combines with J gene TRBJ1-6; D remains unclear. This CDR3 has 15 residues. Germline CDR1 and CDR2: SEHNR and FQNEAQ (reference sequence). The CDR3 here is CASSSGSSYNSPLHF. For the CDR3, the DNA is TGTGCCAGCAGCTCGGGGAGCTCCTATAATTCCCCCCTCCACTTT. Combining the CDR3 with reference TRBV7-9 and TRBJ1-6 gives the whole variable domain DTGVSQNPRHKITKRGQNVTFRCDPISEHNRLYWYRQTLGQGPEFLTYFQNEAQLEKSRLLSDRFSAERPKGSFSTLEIQRTEQGDSAMYLCASSSGSSYNSPLHFGNGTRLTVT.

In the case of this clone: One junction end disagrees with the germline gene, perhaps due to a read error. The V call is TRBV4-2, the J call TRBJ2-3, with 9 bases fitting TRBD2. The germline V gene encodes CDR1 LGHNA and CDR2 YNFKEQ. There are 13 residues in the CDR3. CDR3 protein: CASSQDSGLASRF. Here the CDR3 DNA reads TGTGCCAGCAGCCAAGATTCGGGACTAGCCTCACGTTTT.

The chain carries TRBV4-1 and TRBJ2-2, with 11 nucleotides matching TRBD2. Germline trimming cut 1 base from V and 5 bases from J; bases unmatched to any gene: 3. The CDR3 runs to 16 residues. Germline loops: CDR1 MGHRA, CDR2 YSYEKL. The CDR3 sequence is CASSQGLAGLTGELFF. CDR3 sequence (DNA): TGCGCCAGCAGCCAAGGACTAGCGGGGCTTACCGGGGAGCTGTTTTTT.

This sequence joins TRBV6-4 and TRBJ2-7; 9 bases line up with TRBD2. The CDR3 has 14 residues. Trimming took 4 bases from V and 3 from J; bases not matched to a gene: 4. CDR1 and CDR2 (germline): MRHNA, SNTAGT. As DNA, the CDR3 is TGTGCCAGCAGTGGGCTAGCGGGGTACTACGAGCAGTACTTC. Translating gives CASSGLAGYYEQYF.

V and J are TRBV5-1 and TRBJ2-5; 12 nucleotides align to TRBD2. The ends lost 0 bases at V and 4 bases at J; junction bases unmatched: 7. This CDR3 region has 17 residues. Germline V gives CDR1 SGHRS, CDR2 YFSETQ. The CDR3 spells CASSLAYGLAGRETQYF. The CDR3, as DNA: TGCGCCAGCAGCTTGGCTTATGGACTAGCGGGACGAGAGACCCAGTACTTC.

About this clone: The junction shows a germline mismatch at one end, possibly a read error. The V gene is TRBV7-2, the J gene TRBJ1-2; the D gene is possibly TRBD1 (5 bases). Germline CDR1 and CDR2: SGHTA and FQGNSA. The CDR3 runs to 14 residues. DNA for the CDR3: TGTGCCAGCAGCCTAGCGGGGGGGAAGAACGGCTACACCTTC. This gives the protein CASSLAGGKNGYTF.

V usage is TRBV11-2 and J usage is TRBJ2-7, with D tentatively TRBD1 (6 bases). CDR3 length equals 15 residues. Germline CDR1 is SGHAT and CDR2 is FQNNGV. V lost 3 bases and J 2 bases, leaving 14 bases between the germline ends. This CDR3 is CASSLAPTGPYEQYF. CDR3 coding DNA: TGTGCCAGCAGCTTGGCGCCAACAGGGCCCTACGAGCAGTACTTC.

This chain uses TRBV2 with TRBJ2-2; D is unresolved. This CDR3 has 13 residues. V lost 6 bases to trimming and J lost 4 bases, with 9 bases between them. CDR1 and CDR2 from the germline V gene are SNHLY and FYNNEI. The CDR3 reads CASSPTFTGELFF. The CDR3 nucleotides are TGTGCCAGCAGCCCAACTTTCACCGGGGAGCTGTTTTTT.